Given below is one TCR beta chain in context. Its matching antigen is unknown. Germline loops: CDR1 SQVTM, CDR2 ANQGSEA. This CDR3 contains 13 residues. Trimming stripped 1 base from V and 10 bases from J, with 17 bases between. The data were taken from a study of tumor-infiltrating lymphocytes in primary liver carcinoma. Whole-study findings and limits: Tumors had a significantly higher top-250-clone fraction than blood (p = 0.039).

cDNA specific to TCR beta was made from approximately 500 ng of total RNA, with a constant-region primer employed for priming. Construction of TCR beta libraries relied on three successive nested multiplex PCR rounds employing slightly modified ARM-PCR. Both of the initial two PCR rounds ran for around 9 cycles and employed TRBV1-TRBV30 forward primers alongside a C-beta reverse primer. MiXCR, run by TCRdb on the multiplex PCR reads, gives a single entry per CDR3 protein. The sample lists 150,000 to 200,000 distinct CDR3 sequences; almost 65% were seen once. Germline DNA was extracted too, while blood RNA derived from unsorted whole blood.

The chain recombines TRBV29-1 with TRBJ2-7; D may be TRBD1 or TRBD2 (5 bases each). What was sequenced was peripheral blood. The TCR comes from a woman between 55 and 75 years old with primary liver carcinoma and hepatitis B virus infection. The CDR3, as DNA: TGCAGCGTTGAAGTTCGGGGCCCCTACTATCAGTACTTC. Residues: CSVEVRGPYYQYF.